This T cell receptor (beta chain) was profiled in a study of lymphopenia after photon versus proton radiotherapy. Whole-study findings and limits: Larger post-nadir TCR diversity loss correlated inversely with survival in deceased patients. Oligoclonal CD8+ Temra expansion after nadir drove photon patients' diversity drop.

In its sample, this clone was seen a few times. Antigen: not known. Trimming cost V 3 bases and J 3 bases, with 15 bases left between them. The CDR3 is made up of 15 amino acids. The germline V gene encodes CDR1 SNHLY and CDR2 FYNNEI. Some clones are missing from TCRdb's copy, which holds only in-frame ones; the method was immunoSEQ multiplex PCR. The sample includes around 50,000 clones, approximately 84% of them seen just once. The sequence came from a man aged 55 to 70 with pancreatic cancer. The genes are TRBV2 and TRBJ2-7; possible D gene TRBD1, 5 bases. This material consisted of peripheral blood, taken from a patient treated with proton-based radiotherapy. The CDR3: CASSDGQGRVYEQYF. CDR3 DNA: TGTGCCAGCAGTGACGGTCAGGGTCGAGTCTACGAGCAGTACTTC.